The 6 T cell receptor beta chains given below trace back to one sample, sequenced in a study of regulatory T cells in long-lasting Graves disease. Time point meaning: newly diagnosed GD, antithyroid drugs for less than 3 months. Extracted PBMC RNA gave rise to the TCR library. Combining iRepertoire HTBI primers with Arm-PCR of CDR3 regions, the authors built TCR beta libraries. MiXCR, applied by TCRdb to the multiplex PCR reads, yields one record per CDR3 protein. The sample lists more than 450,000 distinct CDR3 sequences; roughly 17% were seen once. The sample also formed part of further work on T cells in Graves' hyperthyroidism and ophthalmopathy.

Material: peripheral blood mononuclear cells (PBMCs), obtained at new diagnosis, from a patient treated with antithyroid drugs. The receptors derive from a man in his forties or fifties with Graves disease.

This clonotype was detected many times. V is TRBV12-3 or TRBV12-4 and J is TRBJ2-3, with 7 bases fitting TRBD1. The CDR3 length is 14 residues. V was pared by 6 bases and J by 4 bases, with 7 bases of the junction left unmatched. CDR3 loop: CASRSGGSADTQYF. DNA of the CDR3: TGTGCCAGCAGGTCAGGGGGTAGCGCAGATACGCAGTATTTT.

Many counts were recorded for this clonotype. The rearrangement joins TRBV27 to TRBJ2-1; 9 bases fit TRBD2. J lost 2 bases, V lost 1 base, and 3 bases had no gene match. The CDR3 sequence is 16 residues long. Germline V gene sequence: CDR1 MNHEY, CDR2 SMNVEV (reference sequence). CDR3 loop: CASSLWSSGTYNEQFF. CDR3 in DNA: TGTGCCAGCAGTTTATGGTCTAGCGGGACCTACAATGAGCAGTTCTTC.

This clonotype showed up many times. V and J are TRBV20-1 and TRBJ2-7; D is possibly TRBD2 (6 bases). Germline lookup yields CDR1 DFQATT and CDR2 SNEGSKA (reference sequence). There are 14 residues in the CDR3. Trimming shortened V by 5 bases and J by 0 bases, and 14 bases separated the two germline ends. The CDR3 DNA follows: TGCAGTGCTTGGGATAGCGGTAGCTCCTACGAGCAGTACTTC. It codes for CSAWDSGSSYEQYF.

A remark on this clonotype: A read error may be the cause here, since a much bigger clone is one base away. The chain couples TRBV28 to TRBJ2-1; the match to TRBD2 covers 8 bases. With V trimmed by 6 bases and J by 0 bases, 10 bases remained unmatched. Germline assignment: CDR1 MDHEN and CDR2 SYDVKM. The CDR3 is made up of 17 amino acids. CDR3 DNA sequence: TGTGCCAGCAGCCCTGCCCTAGCGGGCAACTCCTACAATGAGCAGTTCTTC. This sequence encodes CASSPALAGNSYNEQFF.

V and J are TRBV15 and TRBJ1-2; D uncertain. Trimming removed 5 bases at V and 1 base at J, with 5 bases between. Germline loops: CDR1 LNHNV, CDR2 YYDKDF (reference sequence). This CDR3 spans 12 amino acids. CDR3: CATSRVNYGYTF. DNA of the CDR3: TGTGCCACCAGCCGGGTTAACTATGGCTACACCTTC.

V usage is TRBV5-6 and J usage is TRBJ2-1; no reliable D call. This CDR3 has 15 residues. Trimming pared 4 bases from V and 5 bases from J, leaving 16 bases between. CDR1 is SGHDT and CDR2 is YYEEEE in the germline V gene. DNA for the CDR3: TGTGCCAGCAGCCCGACACCGCAGGAAAACAATGAGCAGTTCTTC. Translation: CASSPTPQENNEQFF. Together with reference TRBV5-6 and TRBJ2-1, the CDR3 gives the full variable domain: DAGVTQSPTHLIKTRGQQVTLRCSPKSGHDTVSWYQQALGQGPQFIFQYYEEEERQRGNFPDRFSGHQFPNYSSELNVNALLLGDSALYLCASSPTPQENNEQFFGPGTRLTVL.